What follows are 11 T cell receptor beta chains derived from one specimen sequenced in a study of shared clonotypes between healthy human individuals. Assay: immunoSEQ multiplex PCR; the TCRdb copy retains only in-frame clones and omits some. The sample shows roughly 1 million clones, approximately 68% of them seen only once. Material: memory CD4+ T cells sorted from blood. Stated subset: CD45RA-negative fraction. The receptors were gathered from a man younger than 35 in good health.

This chain links TRBV18 with TRBJ1-5; perhaps TRBD1 as D (5 bases). CDR1 KGHSH and CDR2 LQKENI come from the germline V gene. CDR3 length: 14 residues. V lost 8 bases and J lost 5, with 16 bases in between. In nucleotides, the CDR3 is TGTGCCAGCGCATCTCAGGGTATGGATCAGCCCCAGCATTTT. It is translated as CASASQGMDQPQHF.

J is TRBJ2-7 and V is TRBV10-3; 7 bases map to TRBD1. The CDR3 length is 12 residues. CDR1 ENHRY and CDR2 SYGVKD come from the germline V gene. V dropped 5 bases and J dropped 4; count of bases not matched to a gene: 2. DNA for the CDR3: TGTGCCATCAGTTTGACAGGGTACGAGCAGTACTTC. It translates to CAISLTGYEQYF.

The chain recombines TRBV7-6 with TRBJ1-1; no firm D call. The CDR3 has 13 amino acids. Germline V lookup: CDR1 SGHVS, CDR2 FNYEAQ. V lost 1 base and J lost 11, with 14 bases in between. Written as DNA, the CDR3 is TGTGCCAGCAGCTTAGGATCTTTGTCACCCGCTTTCTTT. Residues: CASSLGSLSPAFF.

The chain has TRBV10-3 and TRBJ2-3, with TRBD1 identical over 7 bases. Losses at the gene ends were 11 bases for V and 1 base for J; bases not matched to a gene: 6. Germline CDR1 reads ENHRY; CDR2 reads SYGVKD. This CDR3 region has 13 residues. The CDR3 is CAATGDRTDTQYF. The CDR3 nucleotides read TGTGCCGCTACAGGGGACCGCACAGATACGCAGTATTTT.

This sequence joins TRBV2 and TRBJ2-7, with 7 bases fitting TRBD1. The CDR3 is made up of 14 amino acids. From germline, CDR1 is SNHLY and CDR2 FYNNEI. The trim removed 6 bases at V and 3 bases at J, leaving 8 bases unmatched. The DNA for the CDR3 is TGTGCCAGCAGGGCGGACAGGTCTTTCTACGAGCAGTACTTC. This translates into CASRADRSFYEQYF.

The chain combines TRBV7-9 with TRBJ2-7; D possibly corresponds to TRBD2 (5 bases). Trimming pared 5 bases from V and 2 bases from J, leaving 10 bases between. The CDR3 spans 13 residues. The V gene's germline CDR1 is SEHNR and CDR2 FQNEAQ (reference sequence). The CDR3 bases are TGTGCCAGCAGCGGAGTCGGGACCTACGAGCAGTACTTC. Translated, it gives CASSGVGTYEQYF.

The rearrangement links TRBV7-2 to TRBJ2-7; D may be TRBD1 or TRBD2 (5 bases each). Trimming took off 5 bases at V and 0 bases at J, with 14 bases between the two ends. This CDR3 comprises 15 residues. Germline-derived CDR1 and CDR2 are SGHTA and FQGNSA. The CDR3 is CASSAPGRSSYEQYF. The CDR3 coding sequence is TGTGCCAGCAGCGCCCCGGGACGGAGCTCCTACGAGCAGTACTTC. The full variable domain, with the rest looked up from reference TRBV7-2 and TRBJ2-7, is GAGVSQSPSNKVTEKGKDVELRCDPISGHTALYWYRQSLGQGLEFLIYFQGNSAPDKSGLPSDRFSAERTGGSVSTLTIQRTQQEDSAVYLCASSAPGRSSYEQYFGPGTRLTVT.

Only a few counts were recorded for this clone. This CDR3 reads CASSSGQGSGSKNIQYF. The CDR3 DNA reads TGCGCCAGCAGCTCGGGACAGGGGTCCGGGTCCAAAAACATTCAGTACTTC. V is TRBV5-1 and J is TRBJ2-4; 10 bases fit TRBD1. Trimming at V came to 3 bases and at J to 2 bases, leaving 8 bases not matched to a gene. The CDR3 is made up of 17 amino acids. CDR1 is SGHRS and CDR2 is YFSETQ in the germline V gene. Combining the CDR3 with reference TRBV5-1 and TRBJ2-4 gives the whole variable domain KAGVTQTPRYLIKTRGQQVTLSCSPISGHRSVSWYQQTPGQGLQFLFEYFSETQRNKGNFPGRFSGRQFSNSRSEMNVSTLELGDSALYLCASSSGQGSGSKNIQYFGAGTRLSVL.

This clone was seen many times. The gene calls are TRBV6-5 and TRBJ2-2, with D possibly TRBD2 on 6 matching bases. Germline loops: CDR1 MNHEY, CDR2 SVGAGI. V was shortened by 6 bases and J by 4 bases, with 15 bases between the two germline ends. This CDR3 comprises 15 residues. The chain's CDR3 is CASRTLSGFTGELFF. In nucleotides, the CDR3 is TGTGCCAGCAGGACTCTCAGCGGGTTCACCGGGGAGCTGTTTTTT.

This clone appeared once. J is TRBJ2-6 and V is TRBV16; D ambiguous. V was clipped by 0 bases and J by 0 bases, with 9 bases between them. This CDR3 spans 17 amino acids. Germline-derived CDR1 and CDR2 are KGHSY and FQNENV. The DNA for the CDR3 is TGTGCCAGCAGCCAATCCGGCCTGCCCTCTGGGGCCAACGTCCTGACTTTC. Translation: CASSQSGLPSGANVLTF.

The V call is TRBV5-4, the J call TRBJ2-1, with no clear D. The germline V gene has CDR1 SGHNT and CDR2 YYREEE (reference sequence). There are 16 residues in the CDR3. Trimming pared 0 bases from V and 7 bases from J, leaving 17 bases between. DNA of the CDR3: TGTGCCAGCAGCTTGGGGTTGGAGTCGGTATGGAATGAGCAGTTCTTC. Encoded protein: CASSLGLESVWNEQFF.